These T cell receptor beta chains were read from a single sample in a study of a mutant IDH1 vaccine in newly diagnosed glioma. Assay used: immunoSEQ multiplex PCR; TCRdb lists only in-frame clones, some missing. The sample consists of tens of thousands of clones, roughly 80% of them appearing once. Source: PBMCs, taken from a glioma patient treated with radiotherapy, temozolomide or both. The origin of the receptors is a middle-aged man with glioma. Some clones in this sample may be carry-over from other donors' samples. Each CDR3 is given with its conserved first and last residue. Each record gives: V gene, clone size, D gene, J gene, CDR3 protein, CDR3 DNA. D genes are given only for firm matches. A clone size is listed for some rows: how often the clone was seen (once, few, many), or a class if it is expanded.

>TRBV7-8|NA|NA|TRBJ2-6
CASSLYDSSGANVLTF
TGTGCCAGCAGCCTGTACGACAGCTCTGGGGCCAACGTCCTGACTTTC
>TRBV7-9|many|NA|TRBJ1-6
CASSQSSTSPLHF
TGTGCCAGCAGCCAAAGTAGCACTTCACCCCTCCACTTT
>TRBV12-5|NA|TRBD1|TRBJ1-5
CASGLVAGQGFTQPQHF
TGTGCTAGTGGTTTGGTAGCGGGACAGGGCTTTACTCAGCCCCAGCATTTT
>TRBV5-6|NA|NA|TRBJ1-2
CASSWGQVDGYTF
TGTGCCAGCAGCTGGGGCCAGGTTGATGGCTACACCTTC
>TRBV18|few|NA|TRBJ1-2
CASSPTPPGEKGYTF
TGTGCCAGCTCACCCACCCCCCCAGGGGAAAAGGGCTACACCTTC
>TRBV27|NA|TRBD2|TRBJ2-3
CASSFTPSGSTDTQYF
TGTGCCAGCAGTTTCACCCCTAGCGGGAGCACAGATACGCAGTATTTT
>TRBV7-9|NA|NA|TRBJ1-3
CASSPEASGNTIYF
TGTGCCAGCAGCCCAGAGGCCTCGGGAAACACCATATATTTT
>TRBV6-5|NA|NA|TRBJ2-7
CASSYFRGGGTYEQYF
TGTGCCAGCAGTTACTTTAGGGGCGGAGGAACGTACGAGCAGTACTTC
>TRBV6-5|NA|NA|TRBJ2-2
CASSPIQKTGELFF
TGTGCCAGCAGCCCGATCCAGAAAACCGGGGAGCTGTTTTTT
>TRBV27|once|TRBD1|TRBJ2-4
CASSRDRGSNIQYF
TGTGCCAGCAGTCGGGACAGGGGCTCAAACATTCAGTACTTC
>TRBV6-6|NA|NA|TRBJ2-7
CASSYLGLVEQYF
TGTGCCAGCAGTTACTTGGGACTCGTCGAGCAGTACTTC
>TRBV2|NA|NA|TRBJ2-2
CASSTGLTGELFF
TGTGCCAGCAGTACAGGGCTCACCGGGGAGCTGTTTTTT
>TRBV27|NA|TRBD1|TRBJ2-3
CASSTTGGLDTQYF
TGTGCCAGCAGTACAACAGGGGGTTTAGATACGCAGTATTTT
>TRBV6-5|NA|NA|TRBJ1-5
CASRSVLADQPQHF
TGTGCCAGCAGGTCAGTCCTTGCGGATCAGCCCCAGCATTTT